This TCR beta chain was recovered during a study of persistence of HIV-infected CD4 T cells. CDR3 length: 15 amino acids. J lost 1 base, V lost 4 bases, and 6 bases had no gene match. Germline CDR1 reads KGHSH; CDR2 reads LQKENI. About this clone: The antigen remains unidentified.

Nonspecific anti-CD3/anti-CD28 bead stimulation represents the broad CD4+ T cell repertoire. CD4+ T cells upregulating both CD40 ligand and CD69 were sorted as responding cells. Undetectable plasma HIV-1 RNA below 50 copies/mL lasted at least 4 years. Donors had CD4+ T cell counts above 400 cells/uL and were CMV-seropositive. Study results and caveats: Antigen-responding cells were enriched for degenerate expanded CDR3beta sequences.

The libraries were made with immunoSEQ version 4 in survey mode. TCRdb keeps only in-frame clones here, not all; method: immunoSEQ multiplex PCR. The sample has around 35,000 clones; 87% are singletons. The sequencing here drew on CD4+ T cells sorted from PBMCs after 18-hour stimulation, taken from a patient who received antiretroviral therapy. This TCR derives from an adult man with HIV who was CMV-seropositive. The chain has TRBV18 and TRBJ1-2; TRBD1 agrees at 7 bases. The CDR3, as DNA: TGTGCCAGCTCACGGGCCGGACAGGATAACTATGGCTACACCTTC. It translates to CASSRAGQDNYGYTF.